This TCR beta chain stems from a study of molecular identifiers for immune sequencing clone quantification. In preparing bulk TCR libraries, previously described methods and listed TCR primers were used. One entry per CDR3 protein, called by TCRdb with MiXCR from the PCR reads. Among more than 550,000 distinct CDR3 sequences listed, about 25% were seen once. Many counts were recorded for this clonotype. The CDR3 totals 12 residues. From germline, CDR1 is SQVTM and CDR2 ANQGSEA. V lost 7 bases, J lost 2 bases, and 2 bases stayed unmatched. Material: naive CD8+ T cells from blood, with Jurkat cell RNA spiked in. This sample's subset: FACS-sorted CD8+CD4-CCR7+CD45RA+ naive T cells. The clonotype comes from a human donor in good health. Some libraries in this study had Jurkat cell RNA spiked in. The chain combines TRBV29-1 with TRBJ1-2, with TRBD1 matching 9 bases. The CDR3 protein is CSGQGDNYGYTF. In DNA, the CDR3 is TGCAGCGGACAGGGGGACAACTATGGCTACACCTTC.